This entry lists 27 T cell receptor beta chains sequenced from one sample in a study of cytomegalovirus exposure and HLA in healthy donors. Vbeta (60) and Jbeta (13) primers were used in the PCR. Clones were read by immunoSEQ multiplex PCR, and TCRdb kept only the in-frame ones, dropping some. The profile shows about 150,000 clones, 80% to 90% of them singletons. The specimen sequenced was PBMCs. Source of these receptors: a boy between 2 and 15 years old in good health and CMV-seronegative.

The rearrangement joins TRBV18 to TRBJ2-2; no clear D. The length of the CDR3 is 14 residues. Germline-derived CDR1 and CDR2 are KGHSH and LQKENI. Trimming stripped 3 bases from V and 7 bases from J, with 12 bases between. CDR3 DNA: TGTGCCAGCTCACCCCTAGACCTAAACGGGGAGCTGTTTTTT. This gives the protein CASSPLDLNGELFF. Full variable domain (remainder filled in from reference TRBV18 and TRBJ2-2): NAGVMQNPRHLVRRRGQEARLRCSPMKGHSHVYWYRQLPEEGLKFMVYLQKENIIDESGMPKERFSAEFPKEGPSILRIQQVVRGDSAAYFCASSPLDLNGELFFGEGSRLTVL.

V usage is TRBV5-6 and J usage is TRBJ1-2, with TRBD1 matching over 9 bases. Germline V gene data show CDR1 as SGHDT and CDR2 as YYEEEE. The CDR3 runs to 16 residues. Trimming removed 0 bases from V and 5 bases from J; junction bases left unmatched: 8. The CDR3 region has the DNA TGTGCCAGCAGCTTGGGGGCGGGACAGGGATTTTATGGCTACACCTTC. This sequence encodes CASSLGAGQGFYGYTF.

The chain couples TRBV18 to TRBJ2-7; 12 bases are a match to TRBD1. The V gene's germline CDR1 is KGHSH and CDR2 LQKENI. The CDR3 contains 14 residues. Trimming removed 5 bases from V and 5 bases from J; junction bases left unmatched: 4. CDR3: CASSAGTGGDEQYF. The DNA for the CDR3 is TGTGCCAGCTCAGCCGGGACAGGGGGCGACGAGCAGTACTTC.

This clone came up once. This CDR3 is CASSWGQGNTEAFF. The CDR3 bases are TGTGCCAGCAGCTGGGGACAGGGGAACACTGAAGCTTTCTTT. This chain connects TRBV7-9 to TRBJ1-1, with 9 bases fitting TRBD1. The CDR3 is 14 residues long. Trimming removed 4 bases from V and 1 base from J; junction bases left unmatched: 1. CDR1 and CDR2 (germline): SEHNR, FQNEAQ (reference sequence).

The V and J genes are TRBV6-5 and TRBJ2-5; a possible D gene is TRBD1 (6 bases). The length of the CDR3 is 14 residues. V lost 2 bases and J lost 2, with 9 bases in between. The germline V gene encodes CDR1 MNHEY and CDR2 SVGAGI. CDR3 amino acids: CASSYRGYQETQYF. For the CDR3, the DNA is TGTGCCAGCAGTTACAGGGGGTATCAAGAGACCCAGTACTTC.

V usage is TRBV29-1 and J usage is TRBJ2-3; TRBD2 might be the D (6 bases). The V gene lost 2 bases and the J gene lost 0 bases, with 9 bases spanning the gap. This CDR3 region has 14 residues. From germline, CDR1 is SQVTM and CDR2 ANQGSEA. The CDR3 sequence: CSVESGTSTDTQYF. The CDR3, as DNA: TGCAGCGTTGAATCAGGGACTAGCACAGATACGCAGTATTTT.

The V and J genes are TRBV2 and TRBJ2-7, with a possible D match to TRBD2 (5 bases). The CDR3 covers 11 residues. The V and J ends lost 11 bases and 4 bases respectively, with 12 bases between them. CDR1 is SNHLY, CDR2 FYNNEI, per germline. The CDR3 is CASLRGYEQYF. The DNA of the CDR3 is TGTGCCTCCCTCCGCGGGTACGAGCAGTACTTC.

The CDR3 DNA sequence: TGTGCCAGCAGTTTAGACAGAGCTAACTATGGCTACACCTTC. It yields the protein CASSLDRANYGYTF. This chain joins TRBV27 and TRBJ1-2; D possibly corresponds to TRBD1 (5 bases). The CDR3 loop spans 14 amino acids. Looked up from germline, CDR1 is MNHEY and CDR2 is SMNVEV (reference sequence). Trimming pared 2 bases from V and 0 bases from J, leaving 7 bases between.

The rearrangement uses TRBV9 and TRBJ1-1; D might be TRBD1 (6 bases). The germline gives CDR1 SGDLS, CDR2 YYNGEE. Trimming took 0 bases from V and 7 from J, leaving 13 bases between them. The CDR3 totals 14 residues. The CDR3 sequence is CASSVARTDGEAFF. The CDR3 DNA sequence: TGTGCCAGCAGCGTAGCGAGGACAGACGGTGAAGCTTTCTTT.

This chain uses TRBV9 with TRBJ1-2, with D maybe TRBD1 (6 bases). Trimming took 0 bases from V and 4 from J, leaving 16 bases between them. In germline, CDR1 is SGDLS, CDR2 YYNGEE. This CDR3 region has 16 residues. DNA for the CDR3: TGTGCCAGCAGCGTAGCCGCACAGGGTTGGGCCTATGGCTACACCTTC. It specifies CASSVAAQGWAYGYTF.

By its share, this clone is medium-sized. The gene calls are TRBV27 and TRBJ2-7, with D perhaps matching TRBD1 (5 bases). Trimming took off 3 bases at V and 6 bases at J, with 12 bases between the two ends. The germline V gene encodes CDR1 MNHEY and CDR2 SMNVEV (reference sequence). The CDR3 totals 13 residues. This CDR3 is CASSLGRVREQYF. In nucleotides, the CDR3 is TGTGCCAGCAGTTTGGGCAGGGTGCGCGAGCAGTACTTC.

This clone was recorded many times. V usage is TRBV10-1 and J usage is TRBJ2-7; tentative D call: TRBD1 (7 bases). Trimming left V 2 bases short and J 2 bases short, with 16 bases between. The germline V gene has CDR1 WNHNN and CDR2 SYGVQD (reference sequence). This CDR3 comprises 16 residues. In DNA, the CDR3 is TGCGCCAGCAGTGAGGAGGTGGCAGGGGGGCCCTACGAGCAGTACTTC. It specifies CASSEEVAGGPYEQYF.

The chain joins TRBV4-1 to TRBJ2-7; 11 nucleotides agree with TRBD1. Per germline, CDR1 MGHRA and CDR2 YSYEKL. This CDR3 has 16 amino acids. V trimming: 1 base; J trimming: 3 bases; junction bases outside the gene matches: 5. The CDR3 DNA follows: TGCGCCAGCAGCCAAGGCGGGACAGGGGGGAGCTACGAGCAGTACTTC. Protein sequence: CASSQGGTGGSYEQYF.

The CDR3 loop reads CSVDPLLAGGTGLETQYF. DNA for the CDR3: TGCAGCGTTGATCCCCTACTAGCGGGAGGGACGGGGTTGGAGACCCAGTACTTC. The J gene is TRBJ2-5, the V gene TRBV29-1, with 13 bases identical to TRBD2. This CDR3 comprises 18 residues. V was clipped by 3 bases and J by 5 bases; unmatched bases: 15. Germline lookup yields CDR1 SQVTM and CDR2 ANQGSEA. The variable domain in full, with the rest retrieved from reference TRBV29-1 and TRBJ2-5, is SAVISQKPSRDICQRGTSLTIQCQVDSQVTMMFWYRQQPGQSLTLIATANQGSEATYESGFVIDKFPISRPNLTFSTLTVSNMSPEDSSIYLCSVDPLLAGGTGLETQYFGPGTRLLVL.

The chain employs TRBV9 and TRBJ2-5; D is ambiguous. The germline V gene has CDR1 SGDLS and CDR2 YYNGEE. Trimming removed 0 bases at V and 2 bases at J, with 14 bases between. The CDR3 loop spans 16 amino acids. Written as DNA, the CDR3 is TGTGCCAGCAGCGTAGATCCTTTGGCAGTTCAAGAGACCCAGTACTTC. Translating gives CASSVDPLAVQETQYF.

CDR3 nucleotides: TGTGCCAGCAGCTTAGCGGCTGGCTACACCTTC. This codes for CASSLAAGYTF. The chain is built from TRBV7-9 and TRBJ1-2, with D uncertain. V shed 0 bases and J shed 7 bases, with 3 bases lying between them. This CDR3 spans 11 amino acids. From germline, CDR1 is SEHNR and CDR2 FQNEAQ (reference sequence).

This rearrangement joins TRBV9 to TRBJ2-3; 9 bases are shared with TRBD2. CDR3 length: 15 amino acids. Per germline, CDR1 SGDLS and CDR2 YYNGEE. Germline trimming cut 3 bases from V and 4 bases from J; bases unmatched to any gene: 6. CDR3 region: CASSDSGRGADTQYF. The CDR3, as DNA: TGTGCCAGCAGCGATAGCGGGAGAGGCGCAGATACGCAGTATTTT.

A remark on this clone: The junction and the germline gene differ at one end; a read error may be behind it. V gene TRBV2 combines with J gene TRBJ2-3, with TRBD1 matching over 9 bases. The length of the CDR3 is 15 residues. Germline CDR1 is SNHLY and CDR2 is FYNNEI. CDR3 nucleotides: TGTGCCAGCAGGCCCGGGACAGGGACCACAGATACGCAGTGTTTT. It codes for CASRPGTGTTDTQCF.

V is TRBV28 and J is TRBJ1-4, with D unresolved. Deletions cut 8 bases from V and 8 bases from J, with 9 bases between. Germline V lookup: CDR1 MDHEN, CDR2 SYDVKM. The CDR3 runs to 11 residues. The CDR3 here is CASFGLEKLFF. The CDR3 nucleotides read TGTGCCAGCTTCGGACTCGAAAAACTGTTTTTT.

The chain carries TRBV19 and TRBJ1-2; D unclear. CDR3 size: 15 residues. V was trimmed by 3 bases and J by 2 bases, leaving 13 bases between them. Germline V gene lookup returns CDR1 LNHDA and CDR2 SQIVND (reference sequence). CDR3 sequence: CASSIPEYGNYGYTF. For the CDR3, the DNA is TGTGCCAGTAGTATCCCGGAGTACGGCAACTATGGCTACACCTTC.

This clone was observed a few times. This chain uses TRBV5-8 with TRBJ1-5; 7 bases map to TRBD1. This CDR3 spans 13 amino acids. Germline assignment: CDR1 SGHTS and CDR2 YDEGEE. Trimming took 4 bases from V and 7 from J; bases not matched to a gene: 5. In nucleotides, the CDR3 is TGTGCCAGCAGCCTACAGGGGACCCAGCCCCAGCATTTT. This gives the protein CASSLQGTQPQHF.

This clone was seen once. The rearrangement uses TRBV27 and TRBJ1-2, with TRBD1 matching over 10 bases. CDR1 is MNHEY, CDR2 SMNVEV, per germline (reference sequence). The CDR3 has 14 amino acids. V gave up 6 bases and J gave up 8 bases; unmatched junction bases: 9. The CDR3 loop is CASRPTGGLRGYTF. The CDR3 region has the DNA TGTGCCAGCAGGCCGACAGGGGGCTTACGGGGCTACACCTTC.

The chain carries TRBV29-1 and TRBJ2-7; TRBD2 agrees at 16 bases. Trimming cost V 5 bases and J 7 bases; bases outside gene matches: 14. CDR1 is SQVTM and CDR2 is ANQGSEA in the germline V gene. The CDR3 covers 17 residues. The CDR3 region has the DNA TGCAGCGTTCGGGGGGGACTAGCGGGAGGGCCTGATCGAGAGCAGTACTTC. Translation: CSVRGGLAGGPDREQYF.

The chain recombines TRBV4-2 with TRBJ2-1; D not certain. The CDR3 covers 13 residues. V lost 4 bases to trimming and J lost 8 bases, with 12 bases between them. Germline V CDR1 and CDR2: LGHNA, YNFKEQ. CDR3 protein: CASSLSGTDEQFF. DNA of the CDR3: TGTGCCAGCAGCCTCTCCGGTACCGATGAGCAGTTCTTC.

The chain combines TRBV18 with TRBJ2-1; the match to TRBD2 covers 11 bases. V dropped 1 base and J dropped 4; count of bases not matched to a gene: 6. Germline V gene data show CDR1 as KGHSH and CDR2 as LQKENI. There are 17 residues in the CDR3. CDR3 DNA: TGTGCCAGCTCACCACGACTCGGGACTAGCGGTTACAATGAGCAGTTCTTC. This gives the protein CASSPRLGTSGYNEQFF. Filled out from reference TRBV18 and TRBJ2-1, the complete variable domain reads NAGVMQNPRHLVRRRGQEARLRCSPMKGHSHVYWYRQLPEEGLKFMVYLQKENIIDESGMPKERFSAEFPKEGPSILRIQQVVRGDSAAYFCASSPRLGTSGYNEQFFGPGTRLTVL.

The rearrangement uses TRBV7-9 and TRBJ1-1; D perhaps matches TRBD1 (5 bases). The germline V gene has CDR1 SEHNR and CDR2 FQNEAQ (reference sequence). Trimming pared 1 base from V and 10 bases from J, leaving 19 bases between. The CDR3 has 15 residues. CDR3 in amino acids: CASSLVVGQGNGAFF. The CDR3 nucleotides are TGTGCCAGCAGCTTAGTAGTGGGGCAGGGAAACGGAGCTTTCTTT.

The rearrangement links TRBV25-1 to TRBJ1-1, with D unclear. The CDR3 is 14 residues long. Looked up from germline, CDR1 is MGHDK and CDR2 is SYGVNS. Trimming took 1 base from V and 4 from J, leaving 10 bases between them. The CDR3 here is CASSEFGKGTEAFF. CDR3 nucleotide sequence: TGTGCCAGCAGTGAATTCGGGAAGGGCACTGAAGCTTTCTTT.